This paragraph covers one T cell receptor beta chain sequence. Its antigen has not been determined. Base-call qualities are not available, and no considerably larger clone is one nucleotide away. A distance of 8 bases separates the germline ends of V and J, which lose 4 bases and 0 bases respectively. According to the germline V gene, CDR1 reads ENHRY and CDR2 reads SYGVKD. The CDR3 runs 14 amino acids, cysteine and phenylalanine included. CDR3 DNA only is kept here, 42 bases in frame from base 1. The donors were healthy, HIV-negative adults who had no recently reported acute infections or vaccinations. Every donor was a Caucasian adult living in Nashville, Tennessee, USA. The CD8 memory samples were a combination of magnetically selected CD45RO+ cells and CCR7-negative CD45RA+ effector memory (TemRA) cells. After blood collection by leukapheresis, PBMCs were isolated using Ficoll-Histopaque density gradient centrifugation and then cryopreserved in the vapor phase of liquid nitrogen. Purity and quantity of every magnetically sorted T cell population were checked by analytical flow cytometry. From each sorted fraction, genomic DNA was isolated and quantified by UV absorbance on a Nanodrop 2000c.

The entry originates in a study of shared clonotypes between healthy human individuals (TCRdb year 2020). As for the study more broadly: A few men and two women, aged 18 to 49 years, made up the cohort. For each donor, CD4 naive and CD4 memory were each given three plates, CD8 naive was given two plates, and CD8 memory was given one plate. To estimate repertoire size and how much clonotypes are shared between individuals, the study performed deep sequencing of blood TCR repertoires from five healthy adults. To increase sequencing depth and limit assay-specific biases, different laboratories used diverse techniques to prepare libraries and sequence TCR repertoires. Each donor's leukapheresis produced roughly between roughly 0.85 and 9.5 billion PBMCs. Overall study results and their limits: Approximately 4.8% of naive CD4, 3.5% of naive CD8, roughly 2.4% of memory CD4, and about 0.4% of memory CD8 clonotypes were shared across a few donors. Naive subsets generally had larger estimated clonotype richness than memory subsets. Clonotypes shared by all four sorted-subset donors showed higher generation probabilities than non-shared clonotypes. Sampling was restricted to blood, and TCR repertoires in tissues likely differ from the TCR repertoires found in blood. Rarefaction of sorted-subset datasets indicated incomplete sequencing despite the large sequencing depth. Based on pairwise subsampling, the degree of clonotype sharing among donors was expected to be affected by sequencing depth. Because the study included only a small number of donors, the genetic and exposure-history diversity represented was limited.

TCR CDR3 regions were amplified from genomic DNA by multiplex PCR using the deep immunoSEQ assay. Extracted genomic DNA from each cell subset was spread evenly across all wells of several immunoSEQ 96-well plates, with each plate serving as a replicate. For sorted subsets, approximately 200 ng of genomic DNA, equivalent to around 31,000 T cell genomes, went into each replicate PCR. Purified libraries were quantified with a Qubit 3.0 fluorometer, sized on a Bioanalyzer 2100, and re-quantified with the KAPA Library Quantification kit. Every immunoSEQ 96-well plate was sequenced on a separate single-read 150-cycle Illumina NextSeq 550 flow cell. The study's processing was this. The immunoSEQ output contained only junctional sequences without quality scores, so filtering could not match that applied to full-length reads. Sequences were annotated with PyIR, a Python wrapper for IgBLAST v1.9, and V/J genes and CDR3 were assigned using IMGT germline references. Reads with weak V/J assignments (E-value above 1e-6), missing CDR3, stop codons, out-of-frame junctions, or ambiguous translated residues were removed. V3J clonotypes were defined as sequences sharing the same inferred V gene, J gene, and CDR3 amino acid sequence. Percentage overlap between repertoires was computed as shared unique clonotypes divided by the size of the smaller repertoire. Repertoire richness was assessed with RTK rarefaction, the Chao1 estimator, and Recon v2.1 estimates of unobserved clonotypes. Generation probabilities for all TCRbeta clonotypes obtained by the gDNA method from a handful of donors were computed using OLGA. As stored in TCRdb, this immuneACCESS dataset retains in-frame rearrangements with V and J assigned. A fraction of the clones does not appear; measured against another copy, unresolved V genes explain less than half of the discrepancy, and the remainder lacks a known reason. V, J and clone size were drawn from that table, and D and trimming were deduced from the DNA. A total of around 320,000 clones appear in this sample, roughly 87% of them only once. Of the sample, roughly 15% is held by the ten largest clones.

This TCR derives from a man between 18 and 29 years old in good health. The chain joins TRBV10-3 to TRBJ2-3; TRBD2 is a possible D gene, resting on 6 matching bases. Sequencing was carried out using memory CD8+ T cells sorted from blood. The intended sense of this specimen's cell subset or site label: CD45RO+ cells pooled with CCR7-negative TemRA cells. The nucleotides are TGTGCCATCAGTGTTGCGGGGAGCACAGATACGCAGTATTTT. Its protein product is CAISVAGSTDTQYF.